This T cell receptor (beta chain) comes out of a study of blood T cell repertoires in COVID-19. As for the study in general: PBMCs, B-cell-depleted T cells, or T cells provided the cDNA or gDNA that made up the material.

Unmatched junction bases numbered 5, after V lost 4 bases and J lost 2 bases. The CDR3 has 15 amino acids. CDR1 SGHTA and CDR2 FQGNSA come from the germline V gene. The table came from immunoSEQ multiplex PCR; TCRdb's copy has only in-frame clones and leaves some out. The sample gives around 52,000 clones, around 80% of which show up once; under 8.5% is in the top ten. The sequence came from a woman of 80 years or more with acute or convalescent COVID-19. Sequencing was performed on peripheral blood. The chain couples TRBV7-2 to TRBJ2-3; 8 positions match TRBD2. The CDR3 loop reads CASSSYGGDTDTQYF. The DNA for the CDR3 is TGTGCCAGCAGCTCCTACGGGGGGGACACAGATACGCAGTATTTT.